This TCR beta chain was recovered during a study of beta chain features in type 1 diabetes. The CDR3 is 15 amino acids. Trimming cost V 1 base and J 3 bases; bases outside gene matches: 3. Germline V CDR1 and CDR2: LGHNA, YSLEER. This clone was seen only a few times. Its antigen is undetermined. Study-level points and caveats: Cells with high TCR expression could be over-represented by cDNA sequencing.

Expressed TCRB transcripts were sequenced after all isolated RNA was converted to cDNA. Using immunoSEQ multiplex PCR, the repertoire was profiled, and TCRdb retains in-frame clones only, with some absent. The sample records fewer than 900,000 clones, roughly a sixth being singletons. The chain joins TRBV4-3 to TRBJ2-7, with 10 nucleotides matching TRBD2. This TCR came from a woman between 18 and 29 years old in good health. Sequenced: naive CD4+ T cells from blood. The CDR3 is CASSQASGRLYEQYF. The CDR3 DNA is TGCGCCAGCAGCCAAGCTAGCGGGAGACTCTACGAGCAGTACTTC.